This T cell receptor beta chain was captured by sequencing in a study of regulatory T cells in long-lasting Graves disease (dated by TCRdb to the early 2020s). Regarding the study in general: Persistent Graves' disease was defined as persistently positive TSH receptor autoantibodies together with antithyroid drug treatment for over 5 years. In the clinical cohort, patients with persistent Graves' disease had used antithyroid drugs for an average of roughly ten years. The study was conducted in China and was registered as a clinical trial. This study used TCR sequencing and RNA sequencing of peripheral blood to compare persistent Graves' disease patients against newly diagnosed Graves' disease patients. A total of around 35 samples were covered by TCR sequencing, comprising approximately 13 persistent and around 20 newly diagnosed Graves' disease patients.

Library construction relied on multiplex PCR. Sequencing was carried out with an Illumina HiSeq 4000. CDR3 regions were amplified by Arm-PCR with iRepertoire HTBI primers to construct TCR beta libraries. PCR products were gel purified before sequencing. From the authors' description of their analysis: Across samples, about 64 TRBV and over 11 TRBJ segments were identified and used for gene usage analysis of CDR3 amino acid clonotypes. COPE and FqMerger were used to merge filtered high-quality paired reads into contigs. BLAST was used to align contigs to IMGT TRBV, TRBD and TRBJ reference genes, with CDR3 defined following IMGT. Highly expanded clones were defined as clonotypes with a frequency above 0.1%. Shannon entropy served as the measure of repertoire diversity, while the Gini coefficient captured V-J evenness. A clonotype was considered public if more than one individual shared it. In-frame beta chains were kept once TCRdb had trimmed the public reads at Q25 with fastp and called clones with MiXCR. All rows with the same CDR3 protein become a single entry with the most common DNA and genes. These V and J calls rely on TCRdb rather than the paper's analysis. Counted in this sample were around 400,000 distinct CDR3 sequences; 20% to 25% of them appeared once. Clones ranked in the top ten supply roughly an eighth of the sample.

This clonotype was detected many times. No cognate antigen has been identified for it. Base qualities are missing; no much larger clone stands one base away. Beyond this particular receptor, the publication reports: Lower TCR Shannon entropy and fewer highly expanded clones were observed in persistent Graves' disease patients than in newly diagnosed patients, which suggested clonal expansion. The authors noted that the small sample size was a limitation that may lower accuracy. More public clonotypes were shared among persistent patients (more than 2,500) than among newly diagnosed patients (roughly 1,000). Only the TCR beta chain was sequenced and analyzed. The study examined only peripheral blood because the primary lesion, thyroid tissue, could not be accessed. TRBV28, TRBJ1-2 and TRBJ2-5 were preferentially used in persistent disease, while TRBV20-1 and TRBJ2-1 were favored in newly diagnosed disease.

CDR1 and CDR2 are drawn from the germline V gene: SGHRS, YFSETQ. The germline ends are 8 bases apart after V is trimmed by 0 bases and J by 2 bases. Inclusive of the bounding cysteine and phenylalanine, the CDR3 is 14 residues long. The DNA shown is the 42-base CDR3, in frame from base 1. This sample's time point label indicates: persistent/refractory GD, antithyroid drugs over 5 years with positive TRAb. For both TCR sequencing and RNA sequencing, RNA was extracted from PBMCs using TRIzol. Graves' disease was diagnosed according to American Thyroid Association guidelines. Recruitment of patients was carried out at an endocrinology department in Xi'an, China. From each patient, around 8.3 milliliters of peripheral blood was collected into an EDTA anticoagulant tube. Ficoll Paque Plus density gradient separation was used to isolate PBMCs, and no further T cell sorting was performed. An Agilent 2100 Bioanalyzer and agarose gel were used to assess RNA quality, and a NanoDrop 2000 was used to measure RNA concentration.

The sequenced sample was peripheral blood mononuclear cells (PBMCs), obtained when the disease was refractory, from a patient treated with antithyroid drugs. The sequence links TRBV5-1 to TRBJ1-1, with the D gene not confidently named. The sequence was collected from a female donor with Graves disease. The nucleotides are TGCGCCAGCAGCTTGGGACACTATAACACTGAAGCTTTCTTT. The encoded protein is CASSLGHYNTEAFF.